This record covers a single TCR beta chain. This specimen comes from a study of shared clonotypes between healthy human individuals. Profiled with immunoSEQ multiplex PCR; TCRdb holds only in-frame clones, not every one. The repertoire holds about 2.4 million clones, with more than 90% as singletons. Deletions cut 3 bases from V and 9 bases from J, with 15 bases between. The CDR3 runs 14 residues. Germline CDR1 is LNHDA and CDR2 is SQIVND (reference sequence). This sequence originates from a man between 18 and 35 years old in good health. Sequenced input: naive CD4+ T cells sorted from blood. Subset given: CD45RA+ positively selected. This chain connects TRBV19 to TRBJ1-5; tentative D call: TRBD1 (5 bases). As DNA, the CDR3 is TGTGCCAGTAGTATGCCCGGGGGTGTTGGGCCCCAGCATTTT. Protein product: CASSMPGGVGPQHF.